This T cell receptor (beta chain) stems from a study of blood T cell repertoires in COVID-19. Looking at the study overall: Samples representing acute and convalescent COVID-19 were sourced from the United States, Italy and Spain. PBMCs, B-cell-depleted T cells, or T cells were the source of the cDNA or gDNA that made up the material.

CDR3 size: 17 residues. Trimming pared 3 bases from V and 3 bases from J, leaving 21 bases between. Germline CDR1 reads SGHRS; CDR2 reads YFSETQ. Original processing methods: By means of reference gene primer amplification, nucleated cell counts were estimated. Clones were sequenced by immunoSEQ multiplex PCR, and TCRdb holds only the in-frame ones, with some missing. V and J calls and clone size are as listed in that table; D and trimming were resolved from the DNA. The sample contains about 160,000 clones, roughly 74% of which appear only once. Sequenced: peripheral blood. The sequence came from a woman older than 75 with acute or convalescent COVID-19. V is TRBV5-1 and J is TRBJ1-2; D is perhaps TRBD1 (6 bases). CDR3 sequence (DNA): TGCGCCAGCAGCTACGGAACAGGGTTCGACCTAGACTATGGCTACACCTTC. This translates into CASSYGTGFDLDYGYTF. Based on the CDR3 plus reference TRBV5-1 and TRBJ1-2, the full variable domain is KAGVTQTPRYLIKTRGQQVTLSCSPISGHRSVSWYQQTPGQGLQFLFEYFSETQRNKGNFPGRFSGRQFSNSRSEMNVSTLELGDSALYLCASSYGTGFDLDYGYTFGSGTRLTVV.